The rows below give T cell receptor beta chains drawn from one sample of a study of CD8 T cells in ankylosing spondylitis. TCRdb fed the 5' RACE reads into MiXCR, producing one record per CDR3 protein. The repertoire has more than 600,000 distinct CDR3 sequences, roughly 20% of them found once; the top ten carry about 19%. Sequencing was carried out using blood, either unsorted or a sorted T cell fraction (not recorded which). These receptors were taken from a male donor with ankylosing spondylitis. Both conserved end residues are part of each CDR3. The D gene is left open where the match is weak. For some rows the clone size is stated as once, few or many, or as a class when expanded; others skip it.

abundance: .; d_gene: TRBD2; v_gene: TRBV9; j_gene: TRBJ2-3; CDR3nt: TGTGCCAGCAGCGTATCTCCTAGCGGGGGACGCACAGATACGCAGTATTTT; CDR3aa: CASSVSPSGGRTDTQYF
abundance: few; d_gene: .; v_gene: TRBV24-1; j_gene: TRBJ2-1; CDR3nt: TGTGCCACCAGCCAAACCCCTAATGAGCAGTTCTTC; CDR3aa: CATSQTPNEQFF
abundance: .; d_gene: TRBD2; v_gene: TRBV4-3; j_gene: TRBJ2-3; CDR3nt: TGCGCCAGCAGCCAGTTTAGCGGGAGTACAGATACGCAGTATTTT; CDR3aa: CASSQFSGSTDTQYF
abundance: many; d_gene: .; v_gene: TRBV7-9; j_gene: TRBJ2-7; CDR3nt: TGTGCCAGCAGCCCACGAACAGGGGAGGTAGGATACGAGCAGTACTTC; CDR3aa: CASSPRTGEVGYEQYF
abundance: .; d_gene: TRBD2; v_gene: TRBV24-1; j_gene: TRBJ2-7; CDR3nt: TGTGCCACCAGTGATGGTCTAGCGGGAGTGAACGAGCAGTACTTC; CDR3aa: CATSDGLAGVNEQYF
abundance: .; d_gene: TRBD1; v_gene: TRBV20-1; j_gene: TRBJ1-2; CDR3nt: TGCAGTGCTAGTCCAACCCCTGGGACAGGGATCTTC; CDR3aa: CSASPTPGTGIF
abundance: .; d_gene: .; v_gene: TRBV30; j_gene: TRBJ2-3; CDR3nt: TGTGCCTGGAGTGTACCCCTGAGCGAAGGAGTGAGGGATACGCAGTATTTT; CDR3aa: CAWSVPLSEGVRDTQYF
abundance: once; d_gene: TRBD1; v_gene: TRBV7-9; j_gene: TRBJ2-7; CDR3nt: TGTGCCAGCAGCTATACAGGGGGCGGTTTCCACGAGCAGTACTTC; CDR3aa: CASSYTGGGFHEQYF
abundance: few; d_gene: TRBD1; v_gene: TRBV9; j_gene: TRBJ2-1; CDR3nt: TGTGCCAGCAGCCCCCATCGGACAGGAAACAATGAGCAGTTCTTC; CDR3aa: CASSPHRTGNNEQFF
abundance: few; d_gene: TRBD2; v_gene: TRBV29-1; j_gene: TRBJ2-1; CDR3nt: TGCAGCGTTGGGCCAGCGGGAGGAGGGCAGTTCTTC; CDR3aa: CSVGPAGGGQFF
abundance: few; d_gene: TRBD1; v_gene: TRBV7-4; j_gene: TRBJ2-7; CDR3nt: TGTGCCAGCAGCTTAAGGGAACACCGGGACAGCTCCTACGAGCAGTACTTC; CDR3aa: CASSLREHRDSSYEQYF
abundance: .; d_gene: .; v_gene: TRBV20-1; j_gene: TRBJ1-2; CDR3nt: TGCAGTGCTCCGGTTGGCAGAACTAACTATGGCTACACCTTC; CDR3aa: CSAPVGRTNYGYTF
abundance: few; d_gene: TRBD1; v_gene: TRBV5-1; j_gene: TRBJ2-7; CDR3nt: TGCGCCAGCAGCCCGCTTTTTGGACAGGGGGCCCACGAGCAGTACTTC; CDR3aa: CASSPLFGQGAHEQYF
abundance: .; d_gene: TRBD1; v_gene: TRBV7-3; j_gene: TRBJ2-3; CDR3nt: TGTGCCAGCAGCTTAAGAGGGGACAGACACACAGATACGCAGTATTTT; CDR3aa: CASSLRGDRHTDTQYF
abundance: few; d_gene: .; v_gene: TRBV7-9; j_gene: TRBJ1-4; CDR3nt: TGTGCCAGCAGCTTAGCGTCACTCCAACTGGGCGAAAAACTGTTTTTT; CDR3aa: CASSLASLQLGEKLFF
abundance: few; d_gene: .; v_gene: TRBV15; j_gene: TRBJ1-1; CDR3nt: TGTGCCACCAGCCAACGGACAGATTCCCCGAACACTGAAGCTTTCTTT; CDR3aa: CATSQRTDSPNTEAFF
abundance: .; d_gene: .; v_gene: TRBV12-3/TRBV12-4; j_gene: TRBJ1-5; CDR3nt: TGTGCCAGCAGTTTAGTTCGGGGGACTAGCAATCAGCCCCAGCATTTT; CDR3aa: CASSLVRGTSNQPQHF
abundance: few; d_gene: TRBD1; v_gene: TRBV20-1; j_gene: TRBJ2-1; CDR3nt: TGCAGTGCTAGAGGGGACAGGGGTCGAGATGAGCAGTTCTTC; CDR3aa: CSARGDRGRDEQFF
abundance: .; d_gene: .; v_gene: TRBV2; j_gene: TRBJ1-5; CDR3nt: TGTGCCAGCAGTATGTTCGCGGGCGCCAATCAGCCCCAGCATTTT; CDR3aa: CASSMFAGANQPQHF
abundance: .; d_gene: TRBD1; v_gene: TRBV2; j_gene: TRBJ2-7; CDR3nt: TGTGCCAGCACAGCAGGGGGAATCCTCGAGCAGTACTTC; CDR3aa: CASTAGGILEQYF
abundance: .; d_gene: TRBD1; v_gene: TRBV29-1; j_gene: TRBJ1-2; CDR3nt: TGCAGCGTTGAAGATGAGGGCAGGGGGCGGGAAGGCTACACCTTC; CDR3aa: CSVEDEGRGREGYTF
abundance: few; d_gene: .; v_gene: TRBV4-3; j_gene: TRBJ1-1; CDR3nt: TGCGCCAGCAGCCAAGTAGAGGGGACGAACACTGAAGCTTTCTTT; CDR3aa: CASSQVEGTNTEAFF
abundance: once; d_gene: TRBD2; v_gene: TRBV20-1; j_gene: TRBJ2-3; CDR3nt: TGCAGTGCTAGAGTTGCGGGGGGTACGCAGTATTTT; CDR3aa: CSARVAGGTQYF
abundance: .; d_gene: .; v_gene: TRBV5-4; j_gene: TRBJ2-1; CDR3nt: TGTGCCAGCAGCAGATCGGCTAGCGACAGCTACAATGAGCAGTTCTTC; CDR3aa: CASSRSASDSYNEQFF
abundance: .; d_gene: TRBD1; v_gene: TRBV12-3/TRBV12-4; j_gene: TRBJ1-1; CDR3nt: TGTGCCAGCAGTTTTCCCGGGACAGGGGAAGAAGCTTTCTTT; CDR3aa: CASSFPGTGEEAFF
abundance: .; d_gene: .; v_gene: TRBV7-2; j_gene: TRBJ1-4; CDR3nt: TGTGCCAGCAGAGCAGGGATTGGAGGTGTGGAAAAACTGTTTTTT; CDR3aa: CASRAGIGGVEKLFF
abundance: .; d_gene: .; v_gene: TRBV15; j_gene: TRBJ1-2; CDR3nt: TGTGCCACCAGCAGAGAAGGGTCAAGCAATGGCTACACCTTC; CDR3aa: CATSREGSSNGYTF
abundance: few; d_gene: .; v_gene: TRBV3-1; j_gene: TRBJ2-7; CDR3nt: TGTGCCAGCAGCCCGACCCCAGGGAGCGCCTACGAGCAGTACTTC; CDR3aa: CASSPTPGSAYEQYF
abundance: many; d_gene: .; v_gene: TRBV14; j_gene: TRBJ1-2; CDR3nt: TGTGCCAGCAGCCAAGTTACGAGGACGGGTGGCTACACCTTC; CDR3aa: CASSQVTRTGGYTF
abundance: many; d_gene: TRBD2; v_gene: TRBV20-1; j_gene: TRBJ2-1; CDR3nt: TGCAGTGCTAGAGATCCCCAGCGGGGGGGCGGAAATGAGCAGTTCTTC; CDR3aa: CSARDPQRGGGNEQFF
abundance: few; d_gene: TRBD2; v_gene: TRBV4-3; j_gene: TRBJ2-7; CDR3nt: TGCGCCAGCAGCCATAACCGACTAGCGGGCTCCTACGAGCAGTACTTC; CDR3aa: CASSHNRLAGSYEQYF
abundance: .; d_gene: TRBD2; v_gene: TRBV7-3; j_gene: TRBJ2-1; CDR3nt: TGTGCCAGCAGCGCCGGACTAGACAATGAGCAGTTCTTC; CDR3aa: CASSAGLDNEQFF
abundance: few; d_gene: .; v_gene: TRBV30; j_gene: TRBJ2-1; CDR3nt: TGTGCCTGGAGTGGAAGAGGGGCCAAAGAGCAGTTCTTC; CDR3aa: CAWSGRGAKEQFF
abundance: many; d_gene: .; v_gene: TRBV12-3/TRBV12-4; j_gene: TRBJ1-3; CDR3nt: TGTGCCAGTGGAATGGGCGTCTCTGGAAACACCATATATTTT; CDR3aa: CASGMGVSGNTIYF
abundance: .; d_gene: .; v_gene: TRBV5-5; j_gene: TRBJ2-1; CDR3nt: TGTGCCAGCAGCCCCCCGCTACGAGGGGCCTACAATGAGCAGTTCTTC; CDR3aa: CASSPPLRGAYNEQFF
abundance: .; d_gene: .; v_gene: TRBV27; j_gene: TRBJ2-1; CDR3nt: TGTGCCAGCAGTTTTCGGACTACCTACAATGAGCAGTTCTTC; CDR3aa: CASSFRTTYNEQFF
abundance: .; d_gene: .; v_gene: TRBV7-6; j_gene: TRBJ2-7; CDR3nt: TGTGCCAGCAGCTTAGGTATGGACTTAGGGACCTACGAGCAGTACTTC; CDR3aa: CASSLGMDLGTYEQYF
abundance: .; d_gene: .; v_gene: TRBV20-1; j_gene: TRBJ1-1; CDR3nt: TGCAGTGTATCCGGGGACACTGAAGCTTTCTTT; CDR3aa: CSVSGDTEAFF
abundance: .; d_gene: .; v_gene: TRBV5-1; j_gene: TRBJ1-2; CDR3nt: TGCGCCAGCAGCTTGGGTAGATCCGGGGGCGCAAACTATGGCTACACCTTC; CDR3aa: CASSLGRSGGANYGYTF
abundance: few; d_gene: TRBD1; v_gene: TRBV4-1; j_gene: TRBJ2-1; CDR3nt: TGCGCCAGCAGCCACCCAACAGGGGAGAACCAATACAATGAGCAGTTCTTC; CDR3aa: CASSHPTGENQYNEQFF
abundance: once; d_gene: TRBD1; v_gene: TRBV7-3; j_gene: TRBJ1-1; CDR3nt: TGTGCCAGCAGTGCGAACCCAGGGACAGACCTTCCGAACTTT; CDR3aa: CASSANPGTDLPNF
abundance: .; d_gene: .; v_gene: TRBV12-3/TRBV12-4; j_gene: TRBJ2-2; CDR3nt: TGTGCCAGCAGTTCGACTAGTAGAGATTTTACCGGGGAGCTGTTTTTT; CDR3aa: CASSSTSRDFTGELFF
abundance: .; d_gene: .; v_gene: TRBV12-3/TRBV12-4; j_gene: TRBJ1-2; CDR3nt: TGTGCCAGCGGGGCTCGGACCCCTCACTTC; CDR3aa: CASGARTPHF
abundance: few; d_gene: TRBD2; v_gene: TRBV29-1; j_gene: TRBJ2-1; CDR3nt: TGCAGCGTTGGGGAGCGGGGGGGCTCCTACAATGAGCAGTTCTTC; CDR3aa: CSVGERGGSYNEQFF
abundance: .; d_gene: .; v_gene: TRBV6-2/TRBV6-3; j_gene: TRBJ2-1; CDR3nt: TGTGCCAGCAGGTCAGGGTATAGCTCCTACAATGAGCAGTTCTTC; CDR3aa: CASRSGYSSYNEQFF
abundance: few; d_gene: .; v_gene: TRBV7-9; j_gene: TRBJ2-1; CDR3nt: TGTGCCAGCAGCTTAGCGCAGGGTACCCACAATGAGCAGTTCTTC; CDR3aa: CASSLAQGTHNEQFF
abundance: few; d_gene: .; v_gene: TRBV29-1; j_gene: TRBJ2-7; CDR3nt: TGCAGCGTTTTTAGTTCCTACGAGCAGTACTTC; CDR3aa: CSVFSSYEQYF
abundance: few; d_gene: .; v_gene: TRBV7-8; j_gene: TRBJ2-2; CDR3nt: TGTGCCAGCAGCTTATCTGGCTTGGCTCGTGGGCTGTTTTTT; CDR3aa: CASSLSGLARGLFF
abundance: once; d_gene: TRBD1; v_gene: TRBV4-1; j_gene: TRBJ1-1; CDR3nt: TGCGCCAGCAGCTTCGACAGGGCGACCATGAACACTGAAGCTTTCTTT; CDR3aa: CASSFDRATMNTEAFF
abundance: .; d_gene: .; v_gene: TRBV27; j_gene: TRBJ1-2; CDR3nt: TGTGCCAGCAGTGTGAATCCCAACTATGGCTACACCTTC; CDR3aa: CASSVNPNYGYTF
abundance: few; d_gene: TRBD1; v_gene: TRBV20-1; j_gene: TRBJ2-5; CDR3nt: TGCAGTGCTAGAGCAGGGACAGGGAAAGAGACCCAGTACTTC; CDR3aa: CSARAGTGKETQYF
abundance: .; d_gene: .; v_gene: TRBV7-3; j_gene: TRBJ2-7; CDR3nt: TGTGCCAGCAGCTTACTGGGGGAGACGGACGAGCAGTACTTC; CDR3aa: CASSLLGETDEQYF
abundance: many; d_gene: TRBD2; v_gene: TRBV2; j_gene: TRBJ2-1; CDR3nt: TGTGCCAGCAGTGCGGGGACTAGTTTCAATGAGCAGTTCTTC; CDR3aa: CASSAGTSFNEQFF